Listed here are 2 T cell receptor beta chains from one sample, sequenced in a study of blood T cells in healthy people across ages. PCR was performed a second time for roughly 7 to 12 cycles using a sample-barcoded 5' primer and a J-beta primer mix. Each CDR3 protein is one row after TCRdb ran MiXCR on the 5' RACE reads. The sample yields some 690,000 distinct CDR3 sequences, 22% seen once. Sequencing input: blood. The receptors stem from a man in his 70s in good health.

V gene TRBV10-3 combines with J gene TRBJ2-2; D may be TRBD1 or TRBD2 (5 bases each). Germline V gives CDR1 ENHRY, CDR2 SYGVKD. V lost 10 bases and J lost 2, with 17 bases in between. The CDR3 covers 15 residues. CDR3: CATAFRGDNTGELFF. The DNA for the CDR3 is TGTGCCACCGCTTTTAGAGGGGACAACACCGGGGAGCTGTTTTTT.

The rearrangement uses TRBV12-3 or TRBV12-4 and TRBJ2-3; tentative D call: TRBD2 (6 bases). Trimming pared 3 bases from V and 4 bases from J, leaving 17 bases between. The CDR3 is 16 residues long. CDR3 DNA: TGTGCCAGCAGTTTTCTGGGTGGGGGGTGGGCAGATACGCAGTATTTT. It translates to CASSFLGGGWADTQYF.